This is a list of T cell receptor beta chains from one sample in a study of blood T cell repertoires in COVID-19. The protocol was immunoSEQ multiplex PCR, while the TCRdb copy is restricted to in-frame clones and leaves out a portion. The table includes 30,000 to 40,000 clones, roughly 80% detected once. Sequenced input: peripheral blood. These receptors were collected from a man aged 45-65 years with acute or convalescent COVID-19. The CDR3 runs from the conserved cysteine through the conserved F or W. The order of the fields is J gene, V gene, CDR3 protein.

TRBJ1-3 | TRBV10-3 | CAISDRGNTIYF
TRBJ1-5 | TRBV28 | CASSSSLGQGGQPQHF
TRBJ2-2 | TRBV7-3 | CASTQGAGTGELFF
TRBJ1-1 | TRBV6-5 | CASTLQQNTEAFF
TRBJ2-5 | TRBV7-2 | CASSFDRGQSETQYF
TRBJ1-6 | TRBV5-1 | CASSLEGEGNSPLHF
TRBJ2-7 | TRBV3-1/TRBV3-2 | CASSQEGRASGPSYEQYF
TRBJ2-5 | TRBV7-9 | CASSLGDRGHQETQYF
TRBJ2-1 | TRBV27 | CASSLTGGPYNEQFF
TRBJ2-7 | TRBV19 | CASSVLAGGAYEQYF
TRBJ1-5 | TRBV27 | CASSFLDSVSNQPQHF
TRBJ1-6 | TRBV4-1 | CASSPQQVSIRSYNSPLHF
TRBJ1-2 | TRBV5-6 | CASRNTGNYGYTF
TRBJ2-3 | TRBV5-1 | CASSLTGGRGTDTQYF
TRBJ2-3 | TRBV4-1 | CASSQGTGEYTQYF
TRBJ2-7 | TRBV5-1 | CASSLELAGGYEQYF
TRBJ2-7 | TRBV19 | CASSIAAGAPYEQYF
TRBJ2-3 | TRBV11-1 | CASSLTSGRFTDTQYF
TRBJ1-5 | TRBV5-6 | CASSWFGQAINQPQHF
TRBJ1-5 | TRBV21-1 | CASSKVNRDYSNQPQHF
TRBJ2-7 | TRBV6-5 | CASRGTRSYEQYF
TRBJ1-5 | TRBV28 | CASLTGGQPQHF
TRBJ2-7 | TRBV5-1 | CASSQGSGGAQGSYEQYF
TRBJ1-1 | TRBV27 | CASSLGRISGAPEAFF
TRBJ1-1 | TRBV9 | CASSPGDRGRGTEAFF
TRBJ1-5 | TRBV6-1 | CASSELPGQRLKYSNQPQHF
TRBJ2-7 | TRBV23-1 | CASIRTSSYEQYF
TRBJ2-7 | TRBV10-3 | CAISQGTGEQYF
TRBJ1-5 | TRBV18 | CASSPGLFYSNQPQHF
TRBJ2-5 | TRBV5-8 | CASSLVAGGIVETQYF
TRBJ2-7 | TRBV18 | CASSPDRDTYEQYF
TRBJ1-4 | TRBV27 | CASSLGGPANEKLFF
TRBJ2-1 | TRBV7-9 | CASSLGPGAYNEQFF
TRBJ2-5 | TRBV11-2 | CASSLSWDSQETQYF
TRBJ1-1 | TRBV9 | CASSPQVGGLTEAFF
TRBJ1-2 | TRBV7-3 | CASSPGLITNYGYTF
TRBJ2-5 | TRBV30 | CAWRLAGGQETQYF
TRBJ1-3 | TRBV2 | CASQVTGTGNTIYF
TRBJ1-2 | TRBV6-5 | CASRIRDRDGYTF
TRBJ2-3 | TRBV3-1/TRBV3-2 | CASSQGGTGMDTQYF
TRBJ1-1 | TRBV5-1 | CASSLDPFSGTEAFF
TRBJ2-3 | TRBV5-1 | CASSDGTGGDTQYF
TRBJ2-5 | TRBV2 | CASGTGFITLQETQYF
TRBJ1-1 | TRBV28 | CASSPRSGLNTEAFF
TRBJ2-3 | TRBV25-1 | CASSPGASRTDTQYF
TRBJ2-7 | TRBV2 | CASKTLDEQYF
TRBJ2-7 | TRBV5-1 | CASSLVPGQGAIYEQYF
TRBJ1-3 | TRBV2 | CASRNMMNRAGNTIYF
TRBJ1-3 | TRBV5-1 | CASSLGDLSGNTIYF
TRBJ2-1 | TRBV19 | CASSIPAGPHNEQFF
TRBJ2-3 | TRBV6-4 | CASSRTGGDTDTQYF
TRBJ2-6 | TRBV7-3 | CASSLREGAGANVLTF
TRBJ2-7 | TRBV9 | CASSVVPTGGYYEQYF
TRBJ2-7 | TRBV4-1 | CASSQPQGLPYEQYF
TRBJ1-4 | TRBV5-1 | CASSTRTGPNEKLFF
TRBJ2-3 | TRBV9 | CASSVGGLAGGADTQYF
TRBJ2-1 | TRBV19 | CASSIGAGDEQFF
TRBJ1-2 | TRBV5-1 | CASSLDQGTSYGYTF
TRBJ2-2 | TRBV6-5 | CASNRDRGFGELFF
TRBJ1-2 | TRBV7-9 | CASRLATGNYGYTF